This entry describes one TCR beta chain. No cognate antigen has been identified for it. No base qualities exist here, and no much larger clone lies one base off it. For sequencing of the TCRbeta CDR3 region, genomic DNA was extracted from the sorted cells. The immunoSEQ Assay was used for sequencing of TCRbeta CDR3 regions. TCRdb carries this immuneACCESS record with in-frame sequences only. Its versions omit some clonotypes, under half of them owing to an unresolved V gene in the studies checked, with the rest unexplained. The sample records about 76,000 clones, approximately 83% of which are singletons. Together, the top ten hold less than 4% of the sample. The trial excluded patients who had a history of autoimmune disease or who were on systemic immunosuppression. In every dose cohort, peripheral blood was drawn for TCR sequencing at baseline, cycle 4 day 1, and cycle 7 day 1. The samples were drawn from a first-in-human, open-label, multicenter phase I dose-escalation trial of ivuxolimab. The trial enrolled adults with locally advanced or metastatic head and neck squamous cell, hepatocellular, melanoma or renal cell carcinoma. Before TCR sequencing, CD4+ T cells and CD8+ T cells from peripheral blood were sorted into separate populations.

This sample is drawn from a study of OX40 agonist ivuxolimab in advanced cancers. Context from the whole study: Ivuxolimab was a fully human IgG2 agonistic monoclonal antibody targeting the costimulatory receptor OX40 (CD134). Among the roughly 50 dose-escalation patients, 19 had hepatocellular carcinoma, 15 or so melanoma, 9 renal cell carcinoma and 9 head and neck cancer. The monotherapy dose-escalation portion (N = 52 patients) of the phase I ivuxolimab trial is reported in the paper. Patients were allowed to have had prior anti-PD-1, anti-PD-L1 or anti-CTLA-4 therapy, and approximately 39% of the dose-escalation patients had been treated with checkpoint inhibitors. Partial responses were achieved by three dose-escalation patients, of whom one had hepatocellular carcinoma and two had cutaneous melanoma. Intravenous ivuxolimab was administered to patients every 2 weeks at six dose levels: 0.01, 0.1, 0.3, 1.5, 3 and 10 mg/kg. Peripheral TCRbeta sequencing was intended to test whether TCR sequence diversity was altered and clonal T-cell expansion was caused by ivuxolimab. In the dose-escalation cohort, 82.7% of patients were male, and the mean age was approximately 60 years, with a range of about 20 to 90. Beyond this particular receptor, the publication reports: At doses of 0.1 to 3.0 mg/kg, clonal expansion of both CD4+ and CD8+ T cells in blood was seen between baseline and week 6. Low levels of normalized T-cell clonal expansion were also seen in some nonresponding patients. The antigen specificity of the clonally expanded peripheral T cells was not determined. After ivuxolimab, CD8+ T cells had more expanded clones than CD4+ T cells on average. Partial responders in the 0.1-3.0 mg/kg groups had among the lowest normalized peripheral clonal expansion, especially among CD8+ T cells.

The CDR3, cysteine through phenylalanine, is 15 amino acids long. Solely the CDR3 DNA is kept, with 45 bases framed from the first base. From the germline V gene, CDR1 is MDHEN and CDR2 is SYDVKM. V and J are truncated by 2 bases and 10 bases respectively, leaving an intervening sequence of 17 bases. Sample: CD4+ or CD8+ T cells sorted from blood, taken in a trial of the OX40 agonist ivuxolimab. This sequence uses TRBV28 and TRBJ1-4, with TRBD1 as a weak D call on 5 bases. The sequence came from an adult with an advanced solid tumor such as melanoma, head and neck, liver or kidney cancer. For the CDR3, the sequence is CASSLPGTSVGKLFF. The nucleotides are TGTGCCAGCAGTTTACCCGGGACCAGCGTCGGAAAACTGTTTTTT.